This entry features one T cell receptor beta chain sequence. The target antigen is unknown. The sample belongs to a study of T cells in Graves' hyperthyroidism and ophthalmopathy. Study-wide findings and caveats: Appearing also in blood were most of the thyroid clonotypes expanded above 0.001.

From RNA transcripts, TCR beta CDR3 regions were amplified. In the first-round RT-PCR of the TCR CDR3, the HTBI primer set was used. TCRdb recomputed calls from the multiplex PCR reads with MiXCR, one row per CDR3 protein. The table includes around 800,000 distinct CDR3 sequences, roughly 40% detected once. The CDR3 is 13 residues long. V was shortened by 2 bases and J by 6 bases, with 10 bases between the two germline ends. The receptor comes from a young man with Graves' hyperthyroidism. Source material: blood. V is TRBV12-3 or TRBV12-4 and J is TRBJ1-2, with D uncertain. The CDR3, as DNA: TGTGCCAGCAGTTTATCAGCTGGGAATGGCTACACCTTC. Its translation is CASSLSAGNGYTF.